This TCR beta chain derives from a study of blood T cell repertoires in COVID-19. Sequencing was performed with immunoSEQ multiplex PCR; in TCRdb, only in-frame clones are kept and a portion is missing. The sample has about 430,000 clones; 85% to 90% are singletons. The germline V gene encodes CDR1 SGHAT and CDR2 FQNNGV. This CDR3 spans 11 amino acids. The V segment lost 6 bases and the J segment 15 bases; nucleotides outside the gene matches: 8. Sequenced material: peripheral blood. The chain carries TRBV11-2 and TRBJ2-1; TRBD1 aligns across 7 bases. The sequence was collected from a young man with COVID-19, enrolled during active disease. This CDR3 is CASSRQGRVFF. The CDR3 bases are TGTGCCAGCAGTCGACAGGGAAGGGTGTTCTTC.